What follows are 2 T cell receptor beta chains derived from one specimen sequenced in a study of T cells in Graves' hyperthyroidism and ophthalmopathy. Using RNA transcripts as the source, TCR beta CDR3 regions were amplified. With the HTBI primer set, the TCR CDR3 went through a first round of RT-PCR. TCRdb independently ran MiXCR on the multiplex PCR reads; one entry per CDR3 protein. In the table there are about 640,000 distinct CDR3 sequences, less than 25% of which are singletons. The specimen sequenced was blood. The origin of the receptors is a man younger than 40 with Graves' ophthalmopathy.

This clonotype was seen repeatedly, ten times or more. This chain joins TRBV6-2 or TRBV6-3 and TRBJ2-7, with D perhaps matching TRBD2 (6 bases). Trimming took off 3 bases at V and 6 bases at J, with 24 bases between the two ends. The CDR3 length is 17 residues. Germline V lookup: CDR1 MNHEY, CDR2 SVGEGT. The CDR3 is CASSYSASDRSSLEQYF. CDR3 nucleotides: TGTGCCAGCAGTTATTCGGCTAGCGACCGTTCCTCTCTCGAGCAGTACTTC.

In this sample, this clonotype turned up a few times. The gene calls are TRBV6-1 and TRBJ2-7; TRBD1 agrees at 9 bases. CDR1 and CDR2 from the germline V gene are MNHNS and SASEGT. The CDR3 runs to 15 residues. V lost 7 bases, J lost 5 bases, and 12 bases stayed unmatched. The CDR3 loop reads CASTSGQGSVHEQYF. The CDR3 DNA reads as TGTGCCAGCACCTCGGGACAGGGAAGTGTCCACGAGCAGTACTTC.